This TCR beta chain was profiled in a study of blood T cell repertoires in COVID-19. Study members were between about 18 and 100 years old and lived in roughly 24 US regions. Clinical history reported by participants formed the basis on which cohorts were assigned. Recovered Cohort 3 donors showed two negative PCRs, clearance, or symptom resolution. This CDR3 region has 15 residues. With 7 bases clipped from V and 4 bases from J, the junction kept 11 bases outside the gene matches. The V gene's germline CDR1 is MDHEN and CDR2 SYDVKM. This clone has more than one count but fewer than ten. Repertoires were generated with immunoSEQ multiplex PCR, while TCRdb's copy carries only in-frame clones and drops some. Among about 180,000 clones listed, roughly 88% were seen once.

This chain uses TRBV28 with TRBJ2-7, with 9 nucleotides matching TRBD1. The receptor was isolated from a woman in her twenties or thirties who had recovered from COVID-19. Sequenced sample: PBMCs or T cells enriched from blood (not recorded which). The CDR3 spells CASIPAGTGSYEQYF. Written as DNA, the CDR3 is TGTGCCAGCATCCCAGCCGGGACAGGGAGTTACGAGCAGTACTTC.